The next 14 T cell receptor beta chains were all read from a single sample in a study of neurological immune-mediated disorders. TCRdb ran MiXCR on the 5' RACE reads and lists one entry per CDR3 protein. The sample lists fewer than 35,000 distinct CDR3 sequences; 3% to 3.5% were seen once. The specimen sequenced was PBMCs. The receptors originated from a woman under 40 with multiple sclerosis.

This clonotype was observed many times. This sequence joins TRBV7-2 and TRBJ1-6; no clear D gene. This CDR3 spans 12 amino acids. The germline CDR1 and CDR2 sequences are SGHTA and FQGNSA. Deletions cut 4 bases from V and 2 bases from J, with 0 bases between. CDR3 region: CASSSYNSPLHF. CDR3 coding DNA: TGTGCCAGCAGCTCCTATAATTCACCCCTCCACTTT.

The sample holds many counts of this clonotype. The chain has TRBV5-1 and TRBJ1-1; TRBD1 matches 7 bases. With 4 bases clipped from V and 4 bases from J, the junction kept 7 bases outside the gene matches. The CDR3 totals 14 residues. Germline V gives CDR1 SGHRS, CDR2 YFSETQ. The CDR3 sequence: CASSGGQPSTEAFF. As DNA, the CDR3 is TGCGCCAGCAGCGGGGGACAGCCTAGCACTGAAGCTTTCTTT. The full variable domain, its missing parts supplied by reference TRBV5-1 and TRBJ1-1, is KAGVTQTPRYLIKTRGQQVTLSCSPISGHRSVSWYQQTPGQGLQFLFEYFSETQRNKGNFPGRFSGRQFSNSRSEMNVSTLELGDSALYLCASSGGQPSTEAFFGQGTRLTVV.

This clonotype showed up many times. The junction and the germline gene differ at one end; a read error may be behind it. The rearrangement joins TRBV7-2 to TRBJ1-2; 9 nucleotides match TRBD1. The germline CDR1 and CDR2 sequences are SGHTA and FQGNSA. This CDR3 is 13 amino acids long. Here the CDR3 DNA reads TGTGCCAGCAGCTTGAGGGACAGGGTGGGCTGCACCTTC. Translating gives CASSLRDRVGCTF.

The sample holds many counts of this clonotype. The genes are TRBV13 and TRBJ2-2; 7 nucleotides align to TRBD1. Germline V CDR1 and CDR2: PRHDT, FYEKMQ (reference sequence). J lost 2 bases, V lost 3 bases, and 6 bases had no gene match. This CDR3 region has 16 residues. CDR3 nucleotide sequence: TGTGCCAGCAGCTTCAGGACAGGCCGCAACACCGGGGAGCTGTTTTTT. Protein product: CASSFRTGRNTGELFF.

This clonotype has at least ten counts. CDR3 sequence (DNA): TGTGCCAGCAGCCCAGCATCGGGAGGTACTGAAGCTTTCTTT. Amino acid sequence: CASSPASGGTEAFF. The V call is TRBV9, the J call TRBJ1-1; unclear D gene. V lost 4 bases, J lost 5 bases, and 15 bases lay in between. The V gene's germline CDR1 is SGDLS and CDR2 YYNGEE. The CDR3 extends over 14 amino acids. The full variable domain, rest sourced from reference TRBV9 and TRBJ1-1, is DSGVTQTPKHLITATGQRVTLRCSPRSGDLSVYWYQQSLDQGLQFLIQYYNGEERAKGNILERFSAQQFPDLHSELNLSSLELGDSALYFCASSPASGGTEAFFGQGTRLTVV.

This clonotype was seen ten or more times. The junction shows a germline mismatch at one end, possibly a read error. The chain couples TRBV7-2 to TRBJ2-5; 8 bases are shared with TRBD1. Per germline, CDR1 SGHTA and CDR2 FQGNSA. This CDR3 region has 12 residues. The CDR3 DNA follows: TGTGCCAGCAGCTTGTCGGACAGGGTGGGGGACTTC. Amino acid sequence: CASSLSDRVGDF.

This sequence joins TRBV18 and TRBJ2-6; 11 bases are a match to TRBD2. From germline, CDR1 is KGHSH and CDR2 LQKENI. The CDR3 runs 19 residues. V trimming: 3 bases; J trimming: 2 bases; junction bases outside the gene matches: 9. The DNA for the CDR3 is TGTGCCAGCTCACCCCTAGCGGGAGGAGAAGTTGCTGGGGCCAACGTCCTGACTTTC. Its protein is CASSPLAGGEVAGANVLTF.

Ten or more counts support this clonotype. The V gene is TRBV29-1, the J gene TRBJ2-2; 9 bases map to TRBD1. The V and J ends lost 6 bases and 5 bases, in that order; junction bases with no gene match: 7. Per the germline V gene, CDR1 is SQVTM and CDR2 is ANQGSEA. The CDR3 is 14 amino acids. CDR3 bases: TGCAGCGTGGCCGGGACAGGGATGACCGGGGAGCTGTTTTTT. Residues: CSVAGTGMTGELFF.

Many counts were recorded for this clonotype. Possible read error: a much larger clone is one base away. This sequence joins TRBV9 and TRBJ1-1; a possible D gene is TRBD1 (6 bases). There are 13 residues in the CDR3. Trimming shortened V by 3 bases and J by 11 bases, and 17 bases separated the two germline ends. From germline, CDR1 is SGDLS and CDR2 YYNGEE. The CDR3 loop is CASSAKGVGAAFF. Written as DNA, the CDR3 is TGTGCCAGCAGCGCCAAGGGGGTGGGGGCGGCTTTCTTT.

This clonotype was seen ten or more times. The chain uses TRBV5-1 and TRBJ2-4; maybe TRBD2 (5 bases). V gave up 4 bases and J gave up 0 bases, with 17 bases separating them. Germline CDR1 and CDR2: SGHRS and YFSETQ. The CDR3 sequence is 17 residues long. The DNA for the CDR3 is TGCGCCAGCAGCCCAGCGTCGGACTTCTTAGCCAAAAACATTCAGTACTTC. The encoded protein is CASSPASDFLAKNIQYF.

In this sample, this clonotype turned up many times. J is TRBJ2-3 and V is TRBV20-1, with 12 bases identical to TRBD2. CDR1 and CDR2 from the germline V gene are DFQATT and SNEGSKA (reference sequence). V lost 2 bases to trimming and J lost 6 bases; unmatched junction nucleotides: 12. This CDR3 is 17 amino acids long. This CDR3 is CSARSPTLAGGRDTQYF. For the CDR3, the DNA is TGCAGTGCTAGATCTCCCACACTAGCGGGGGGCCGGGATACGCAGTATTTT.

This clonotype was detected ten times or more. One junction end does not reproduce the germline sequence, and a read error may be involved. V and J are TRBV7-8 and TRBJ1-5; 12 bases map to TRBD1. The CDR3 loop spans 15 amino acids. Germline V gene sequence: CDR1 SGHVS, CDR2 FQNEAQ. CDR3 residues: CASSRDRGLDQPQNF. DNA of the CDR3: TGTGCCAGCAGCCGGGACAGGGGGCTTGATCAGCCCCAGAATTTT.

This chain joins TRBV20-1 and TRBJ2-7; 7 bases are shared with TRBD1. V shed 6 bases and J 3 bases; nucleotides not matched to a gene: 11. The CDR3 runs to 14 residues. The germline CDR1 and CDR2 sequences are DFQATT and SNEGSKA (reference sequence). The CDR3 here is CSAIPGTVNYEQYF. The CDR3 nucleotides read TGCAGTGCGATACCCGGGACAGTTAACTACGAGCAGTACTTC.

This clonotype was recorded many times. The chain uses TRBV4-3 and TRBJ2-2, with TRBD2 matching 10 bases. V shed 3 bases, J shed 0 bases, and the junction held 4 bases outside the gene matches. The germline gives CDR1 LGHNA, CDR2 YSLEER. CDR3 length: 17 residues. The CDR3 region is CASSHASGSANTGELFF. CDR3 nucleotide sequence: TGCGCCAGCAGCCATGCTAGCGGGAGTGCGAACACCGGGGAGCTGTTTTTT.